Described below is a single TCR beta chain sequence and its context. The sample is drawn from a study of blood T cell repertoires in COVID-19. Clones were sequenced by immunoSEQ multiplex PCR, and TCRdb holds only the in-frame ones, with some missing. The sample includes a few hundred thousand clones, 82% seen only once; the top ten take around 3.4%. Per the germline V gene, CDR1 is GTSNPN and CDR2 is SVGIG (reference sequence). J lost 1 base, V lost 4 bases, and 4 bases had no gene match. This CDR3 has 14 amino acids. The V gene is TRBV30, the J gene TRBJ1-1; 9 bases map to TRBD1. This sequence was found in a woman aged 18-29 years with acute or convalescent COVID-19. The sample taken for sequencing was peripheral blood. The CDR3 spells CAWTPGQGNTEAFF. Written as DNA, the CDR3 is TGTGCCTGGACCCCGGGACAGGGGAACACTGAAGCTTTCTTT. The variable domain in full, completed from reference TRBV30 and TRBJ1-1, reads SQTIHQWPATLVQPVGSPLSLECTVEGTSNPNLYWYRQAAGRGLQLLFYSVGIGQISSEVPQNLSASRPQDRQFILSSKKLLLSDSGFYLCAWTPGQGNTEAFFGQGTRLTVV.